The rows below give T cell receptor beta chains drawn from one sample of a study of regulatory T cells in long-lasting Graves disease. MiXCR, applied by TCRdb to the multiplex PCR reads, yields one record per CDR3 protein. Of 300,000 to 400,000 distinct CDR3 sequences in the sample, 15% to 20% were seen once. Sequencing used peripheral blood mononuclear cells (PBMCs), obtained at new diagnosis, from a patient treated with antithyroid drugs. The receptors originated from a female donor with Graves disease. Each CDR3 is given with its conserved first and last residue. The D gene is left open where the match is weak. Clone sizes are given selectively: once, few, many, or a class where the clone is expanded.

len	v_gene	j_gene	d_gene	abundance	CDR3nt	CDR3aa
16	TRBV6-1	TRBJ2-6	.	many	TGTGCCAGCTGGGGGGCCCTCGCCTCTGGGGCCAACGTCCTGACTTTC	CASWGALASGANVLTF
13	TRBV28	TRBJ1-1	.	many	TGTGCCAGTGAGGACAGCATGAACACTGAAGCTTTCTTT	CASEDSMNTEAFF
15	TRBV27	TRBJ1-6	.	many	TGTGCCAGCAGGGCCATCGGACATATGGGTTCACCCCTCCACTTT	CASRAIGHMGSPLHF
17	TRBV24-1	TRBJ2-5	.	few	TGTGCCACCAGTGATTCCGGACGGGACGGAAACCAAGAGACCCAGTACTTC	CATSDSGRDGNQETQYF
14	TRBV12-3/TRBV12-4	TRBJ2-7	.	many	TGTGCCAGCTCCCTTCTCCCCAAGCCTTACGAGCAGTACTTC	CASSLLPKPYEQYF
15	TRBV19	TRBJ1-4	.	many	TGTGCCAGTACTACCACGACACTACGAAATGAAAAACTGTTTTTT	CASTTTTLRNEKLFF
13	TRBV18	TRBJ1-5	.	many	TGTGCCAGCAGTCCCTTAGGGGATCAGCCCCAGCATTTT	CASSPLGDQPQHF
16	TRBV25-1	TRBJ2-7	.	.	TGTGCCAGCAGTGAATCCGGTAAAGGGTTCTCCTACGAGCAGTACTTC	CASSESGKGFSYEQYF
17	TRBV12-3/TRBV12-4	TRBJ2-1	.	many	TGTGCCAGCAGTTTAGCGCTCGGGGGCCGGATTGACAATGAGCAGTTCTTC	CASSLALGGRIDNEQFF
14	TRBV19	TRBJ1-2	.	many	TGTGCCAGTAGTATGAGGAGGGAAATCTATGGCTACACCTTC	CASSMRREIYGYTF
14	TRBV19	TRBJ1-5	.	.	TGTGCCAGTAGTGTTGACAGGAACAATCAGCCCCAGCATTTT	CASSVDRNNQPQHF